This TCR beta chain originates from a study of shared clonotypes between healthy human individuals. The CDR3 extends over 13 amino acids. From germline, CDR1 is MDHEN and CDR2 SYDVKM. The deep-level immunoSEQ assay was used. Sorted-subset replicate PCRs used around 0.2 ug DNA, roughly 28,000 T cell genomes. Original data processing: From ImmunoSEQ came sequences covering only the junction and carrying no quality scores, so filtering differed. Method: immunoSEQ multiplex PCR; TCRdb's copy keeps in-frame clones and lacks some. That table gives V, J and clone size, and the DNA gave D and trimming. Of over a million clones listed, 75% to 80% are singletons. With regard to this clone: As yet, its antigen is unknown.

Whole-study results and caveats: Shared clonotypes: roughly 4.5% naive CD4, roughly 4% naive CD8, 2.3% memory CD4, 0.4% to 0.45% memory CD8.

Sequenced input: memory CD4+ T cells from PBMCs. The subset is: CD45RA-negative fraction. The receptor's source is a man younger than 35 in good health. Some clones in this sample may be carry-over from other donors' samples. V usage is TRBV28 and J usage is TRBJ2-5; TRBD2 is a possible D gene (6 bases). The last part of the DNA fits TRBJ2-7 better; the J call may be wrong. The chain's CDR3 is CASSSTSRYEQYF. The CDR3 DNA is TGTGCCAGCAGTTCGACTAGTAGGTACGAGCAGTACTTC.